The present TCR beta chain was sequenced within a study of CD8+CD57+ T cells in acquired aplastic anemia. Broader study findings: Patient and control CD8+ Simpson's diversity was not significantly different.

Genomic DNA served as template for TCR beta VDJ and CDR3 profiling. A single record per CDR3 protein comes from TCRdb applying MiXCR to the reads. The sample holds approximately 59,000 distinct CDR3 sequences; about 56% are singletons and the top ten take approximately 15%. A single count supports this clonotype. What it recognizes is unknown. This CDR3 spans 19 amino acids. V lost 0 bases and J 5 bases, leaving 23 bases between the germline ends. Germline V CDR1 and CDR2: MNHEY, SVGEGT. An expansion of CD8+CD57+ cells by flow cytometry had been shown in patients chosen for sequencing. Each patient carried a diagnosis of severe acquired aplastic anemia.

This clonotype was obtained from a human donor with aplastic anemia. V and J are TRBV6-2 or TRBV6-3 and TRBJ2-1; D is unclear. The sequencing input was sorted CD4+, CD8+, or CD8+CD57+ T cells (not recorded which) from PBMCs. The CDR3 DNA follows: TGTGCCAGCAGTTACTCGATTGCCAGCAGTTCCGGGTTAAACAATGAGCAGTTCTTC. Amino acid sequence: CASSYSIASSSGLNNEQFF.